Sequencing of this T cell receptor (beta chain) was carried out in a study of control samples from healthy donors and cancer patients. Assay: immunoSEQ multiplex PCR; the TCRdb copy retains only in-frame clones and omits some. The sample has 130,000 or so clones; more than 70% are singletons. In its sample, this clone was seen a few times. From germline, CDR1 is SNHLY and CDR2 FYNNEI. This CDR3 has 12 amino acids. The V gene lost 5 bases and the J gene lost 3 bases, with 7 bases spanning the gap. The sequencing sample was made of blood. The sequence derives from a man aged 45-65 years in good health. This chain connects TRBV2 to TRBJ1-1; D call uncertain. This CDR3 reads CASSTRDTEAFF. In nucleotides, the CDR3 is TGTGCCAGCAGTACCCGGGACACTGAAGCTTTCTTT. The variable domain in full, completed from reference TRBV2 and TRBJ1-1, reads EPEVTQTPSHQVTQMGQEVILRCVPISNHLYFYWYRQILGQKVEFLVSFYNNEISEKSEIFDDQFSVERPDGSNFTLKIRSTKLEDSAMYFCASSTRDTEAFFGQGTRLTVV.